This TCR beta chain was recorded in a study of shared clonotypes between healthy human individuals (dated by TCRdb to between 2020 and 2021). Background on the whole study: Three men and two women, aged 18 to 49 years, made up the cohort. For each donor, three plates each were used for CD4 naive and CD4 memory, two plates were used for CD8 naive, and one plate was used for CD8 memory. The study deeply sequenced blood TCR repertoires of about 5 healthy adults to estimate repertoire size and the extent of clonotype sharing between individuals. To increase sequencing depth and limit assay-specific biases, different laboratories used diverse techniques to prepare libraries and sequence TCR repertoires. Leukapheresis yielded between about 0.94 and 10 billion PBMCs per donor. Results and caveats for the whole study, not just this receptor: Based on pairwise subsampling, the degree of clonotype sharing among donors was expected to be affected by sequencing depth. Sharing across four donors was observed for roughly 5% of naive CD4, over 3% of naive CD8, over 2% of memory CD4, and around 0.4% of memory CD8 clonotypes. Clonotypes shared by all four sorted-subset donors showed higher generation probabilities than non-shared clonotypes. Even with the large sequencing depth, rarefaction of the sorted-subset datasets indicated that sequencing was incomplete. Naive subsets generally had larger estimated clonotype richness than memory subsets. The genetic and exposure-history diversity represented was limited by the small number of donors. Sampling was restricted to blood, and TCR repertoires in tissues likely differ from the TCR repertoires found in blood.

Deletion took 3 bases off V and 2 bases off J, with a span of 13 bases between the germline ends. In the germline V gene (reference sequence), CDR1 corresponds to LNHDA and CDR2 to SQIVND. The CDR3 spans 15 residues, from the cysteine through the phenylalanine. The retained sequence is limited to the CDR3, 45 bases, with the frame set at the first base. Using the deep immunoSEQ assay, multiplex PCR amplified TCR CDR3 regions from genomic DNA. Genomic DNA extracted from each cell subset was distributed evenly over all wells of several immunoSEQ 96-well plates, and each plate served as one replicate. Each replicate PCR for sorted subsets received 200 ng genomic DNA, equal to about 30,000 T cell genomes. Purified libraries were measured with a Qubit 3.0 fluorometer, size-checked on a Bioanalyzer 2100, and measured again with the KAPA Library Quantification kit. Every immunoSEQ 96-well plate was sequenced on a dedicated single-read 150-cycle Illumina NextSeq 550 flow cell. The published analysis was carried out like this. Because only junctional sequences without quality scores were contained in the immunoSEQ output, filtering matching that applied to full-length reads could not be performed. Sequences were annotated with PyIR, a Python wrapper for IgBLAST v1.9, and V/J genes and CDR3 were assigned using IMGT germline references. Reads were removed for weak V/J assignments (E-value above 1e-6), missing CDR3, stop codons, out-of-frame junctions, or ambiguous translated residues. V3J clonotypes were defined by identical inferred V gene, J gene, and CDR3 amino acid sequence. The percentage overlap between two repertoires was calculated by dividing the number of shared unique clonotypes by the size of the smaller repertoire. Richness of each repertoire was evaluated using RTK rarefaction, the Chao1 estimator, and Recon v2.1 estimates of unobserved clonotypes. Generation probabilities were computed with OLGA for all TCRbeta clonotypes obtained by the gDNA method from a handful of donors. The table comes from immuneACCESS by way of TCRdb, which keeps in-frame sequences with V and J called. Part of the clones is missing from these tables; in studies checked, under half for an unresolved V gene and the rest for unknown reasons. D and trimming were read from the DNA, whereas the V and J calls and clone size are those reported in that table. Recorded for this sample are roughly 2.1 million clones; roughly 91% of them occurred a single time. Under 2% of the sample goes to the ten largest clones.

A remark on this clone: The clone's antigen remains unknown. No quality values exist for individual bases; no much larger clone is one base distant.

CD8 naive samples were CD45RO-negative cells positively selected for CCR7, giving a CD45RA+CCR7+ population that excluded TemRA cells. The donors were healthy, HIV-negative adults who had no recently reported acute infections or vaccinations. Only Caucasian adults living in Nashville, Tennessee, USA were represented among the donors. Blood was obtained by leukapheresis, after which PBMCs were separated by Ficoll-Histopaque density gradient centrifugation and cryopreserved in liquid nitrogen vapor phase. Analytical flow cytometry was used to check the purity and quantity of every magnetically sorted T cell population. Each sorted fraction had its genomic DNA isolated and then quantified by UV absorbance on a Nanodrop 2000c.

The origin of this receptor is a man aged 18 to 30 in good health. Some clones in this sample may be carry-over from other donors' samples. The sample was naive CD8+ T cells from PBMCs. The cell subset or site tag for this specimen amounts to: CD45RA+CCR7+. The chain is made from TRBV19 and TRBJ2-5; no confident D gene assignment can be made. The sequence in DNA is TGTGCCAGTAGTATCCTGCCCGTCACTCAAGAGACCCAGTACTTC. This sequence encodes CASSILPVTQETQYF.